These T cell receptor beta chains were read from a single sample in a study of human CD4 T cells and Enterobacteriaceae. The assay was immunoSEQ multiplex PCR, and TCRdb's table has in-frame clones only and misses some. The sample yields about 29,000 clones, roughly four fifths seen once. The material sequenced was memory CD4+ T cells from blood. The receptor set was obtained from a human donor in good health. Both conserved end residues are part of each CDR3. D genes are given only for firm matches. The size of a clone is reported for some rows only, either as once, few or many, or as a class for expanded clones.

clone_size | j_call | d_call | v_call | cdr3_nt | cdr3_aa
- | TRBJ1-4 | - | TRBV5-8 | TGTGCCAGCAGTCCCGACAGAGGGGATGAAAAACTGTTTTTT | CASSPDRGDEKLFF
- | TRBJ2-2 | - | TRBV7-3 | TGTGCCAGCAGCTTAACGTCGGGGGCGCCGGTCGGGGAGCTGTTTTTT | CASSLTSGAPVGELFF
- | TRBJ2-2 | - | TRBV9 | TGTGCCAGCAGCGTGGACGGACCGAACACCGGGGAGCTGTTTTTT | CASSVDGPNTGELFF
- | TRBJ2-4 | TRBD2 | TRBV29-1 | TGCAGCACCCTCTTTAGCGGGAGGGCCTTTCAGTACTTC | CSTLFSGRAFQYF
- | TRBJ1-3 | - | TRBV19 | TGTGCCAGTAGCATGTACGGGGCGCCTGGAAACACCATATATTTT | CASSMYGAPGNTIYF
- | TRBJ1-4 | - | TRBV14 | TGTGCCAGCAGCCACAGGGTTAGAAATGAAAAACTGTTTTTT | CASSHRVRNEKLFF
- | TRBJ2-2 | - | TRBV11-3 | TGTGCCAGCAGCACCAGTAGGGGGGACACCGGGGAGCTGTTTTTT | CASSTSRGDTGELFF
- | TRBJ2-1 | - | TRBV9 | TGTGCCAGCAGCGGCGCATTGGCGAGAGGCTACAATGAGCAGTTCTTC | CASSGALARGYNEQFF
few | TRBJ1-5 | - | TRBV6-1 | TGTGCCAGCTGCCTGAACAGCAATCAGCCCCAGCATTTT | CASCLNSNQPQHF
- | TRBJ1-1 | - | TRBV6-6 | TGTGCCAGCAGTTACGAGACCGGGCTTGAAGCTTTCTTT | CASSYETGLEAFF
- | TRBJ2-2 | TRBD2 | TRBV5-1 | TGCGCCAGCAGCTTGCGTGGTAGCGGGGATCTGAACACCGGGGAGCTGTTTTTT | CASSLRGSGDLNTGELFF
once | TRBJ2-2 | - | TRBV18 | TGTGCCAGCTCAGGGCCAAGAGGGGAGCTGTTTTTT | CASSGPRGELFF
- | TRBJ2-1 | TRBD2 | TRBV10-3 | TGTGCCGCCCAGGGGACTAGCGGCCTAAACAATGAGCAGTTCTTC | CAAQGTSGLNNEQFF
- | TRBJ1-5 | TRBD1 | TRBV12-5 | TGTGCTAGTGGTTTGGTAACAGGGGGTGGCAATCAGCCCCAGCATTTT | CASGLVTGGGNQPQHF
- | TRBJ2-1 | TRBD2 | TRBV2 | TGTGCCAGCACCGTGGACGCGGGAGGCAATGAGCAGTTCTTC | CASTVDAGGNEQFF
- | TRBJ1-3 | - | TRBV28 | TGTGCCAGCAGTTTAGCTGGAAACACCATATATTTT | CASSLAGNTIYF
- | TRBJ1-1 | - | TRBV9 | TGTGCCAGCAGCCTTGATTCGGGATTGAACACTGAAGCTTTCTTT | CASSLDSGLNTEAFF
- | TRBJ2-1 | TRBD2 | TRBV7-3 | TGTGCCAGCAGCTTATCGGCGGGAGGTTACAATGAGCAGTTCTTC | CASSLSAGGYNEQFF
once | TRBJ1-5 | - | TRBV19 | TGTGCCAGCACTAAGAAGGGCAGCAATAGCAATCAGCCCCAGCATTTT | CASTKKGSNSNQPQHF
- | TRBJ2-3 | - | TRBV7-2 | TGTGCCAGCAGCCCGACTAGGGATACGCAGTATTTT | CASSPTRDTQYF
few | TRBJ1-1 | - | TRBV6-5 | TGTGCCAGCAGACACGGACCCCACACTGAAGCTTTCTTT | CASRHGPHTEAFF
- | TRBJ2-7 | - | TRBV27 | TGTGCCAGCAGTCGAGGGGGGGATGAGCAGTACTTC | CASSRGGDEQYF